This paragraph reports one T cell receptor beta chain. Its matching antigen is unknown. The record originates from a study of T cell responses to AZD1222 COVID-19 vaccine. Study-level points and caveats: At 160-218 and 743-854, vaccine-associated CD4 TCRs were dominant, and they spanned spike. Donors were largely white British and mainly female; clonal diversity was possibly underestimated. Among those given AZD1222, only 6 or 7 were seropositive at baseline. Samples come after the peak T cell response, not at day 14.

This CDR3 has 11 amino acids. Germline CDR1 SNHLY, CDR2 FYNNEI. Trimming removed 9 bases at V and 0 bases at J, with 6 bases between. Sequencing used immunoSEQ multiplex PCR; TCRdb keeps in-frame clones, though not all of them. The data show approximately 150,000 clones, over 75% seen once. The material sequenced was peripheral blood, taken on day 0 of AZD1222 vaccination. The clonotype originates from an adult in good health. This sequence joins TRBV2 and TRBJ2-7; D is uncertain. DNA of the CDR3: TGTGCCAGTGTTCTCTCCTACGAGCAGTACTTC. Amino acid sequence: CASVLSYEQYF.